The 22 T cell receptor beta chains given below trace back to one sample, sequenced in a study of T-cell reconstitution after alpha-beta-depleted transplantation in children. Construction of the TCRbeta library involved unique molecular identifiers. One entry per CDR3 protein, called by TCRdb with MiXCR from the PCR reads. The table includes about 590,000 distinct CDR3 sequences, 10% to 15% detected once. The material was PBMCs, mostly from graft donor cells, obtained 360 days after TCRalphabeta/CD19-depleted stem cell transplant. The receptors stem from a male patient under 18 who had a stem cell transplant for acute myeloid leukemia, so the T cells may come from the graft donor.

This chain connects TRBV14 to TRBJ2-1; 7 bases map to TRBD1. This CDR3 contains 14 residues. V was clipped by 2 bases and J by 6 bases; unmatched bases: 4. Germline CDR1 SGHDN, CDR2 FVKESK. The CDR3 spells CASSQPGDSNEQFF. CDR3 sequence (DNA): TGTGCCAGCAGCCAACCCGGGGACAGCAATGAGCAGTTCTTC.

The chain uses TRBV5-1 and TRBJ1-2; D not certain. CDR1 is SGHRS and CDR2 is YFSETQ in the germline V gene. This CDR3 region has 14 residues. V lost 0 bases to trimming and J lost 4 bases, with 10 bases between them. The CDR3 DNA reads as TGCGCCAGCAGCTTGGGGGCCCTTCCCTATGGCTACACCTTC. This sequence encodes CASSLGALPYGYTF.

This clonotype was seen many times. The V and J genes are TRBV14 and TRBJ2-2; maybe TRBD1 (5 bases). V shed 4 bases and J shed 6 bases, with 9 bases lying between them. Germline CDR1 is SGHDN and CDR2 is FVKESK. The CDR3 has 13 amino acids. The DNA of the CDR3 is TGTGCCAGCAGCCCTACAGGACCCGGGGAGCTGTTTTTT. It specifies CASSPTGPGELFF.

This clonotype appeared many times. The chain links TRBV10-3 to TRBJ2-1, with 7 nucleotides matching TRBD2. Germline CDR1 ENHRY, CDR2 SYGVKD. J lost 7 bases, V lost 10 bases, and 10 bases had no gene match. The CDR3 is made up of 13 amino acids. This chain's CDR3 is CATSSGMDNEQFF. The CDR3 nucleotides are TGTGCCACCTCAAGCGGGATGGATAATGAGCAGTTCTTC.

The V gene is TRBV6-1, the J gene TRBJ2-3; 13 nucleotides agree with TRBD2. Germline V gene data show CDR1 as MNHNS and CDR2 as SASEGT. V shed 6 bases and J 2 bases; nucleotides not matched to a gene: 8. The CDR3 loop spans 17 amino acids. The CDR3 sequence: CASRGLAGLTYTDTQYF. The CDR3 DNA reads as TGTGCCAGCAGGGGACTAGCGGGACTGACCTACACAGATACGCAGTATTTT.

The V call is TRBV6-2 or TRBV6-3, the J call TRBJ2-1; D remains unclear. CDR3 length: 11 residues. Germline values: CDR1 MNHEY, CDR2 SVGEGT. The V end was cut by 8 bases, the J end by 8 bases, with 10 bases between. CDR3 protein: CASRSWDEQFF. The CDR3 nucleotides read TGTGCCAGCCGTAGTTGGGATGAGCAGTTCTTC.

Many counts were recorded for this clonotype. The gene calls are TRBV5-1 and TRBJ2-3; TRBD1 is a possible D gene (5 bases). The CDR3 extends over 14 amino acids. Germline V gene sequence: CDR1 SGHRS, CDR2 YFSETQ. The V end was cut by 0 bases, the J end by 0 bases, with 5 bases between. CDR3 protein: CASSLDRSTDTQYF. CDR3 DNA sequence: TGCGCCAGCAGCTTGGACAGGAGCACAGATACGCAGTATTTT.

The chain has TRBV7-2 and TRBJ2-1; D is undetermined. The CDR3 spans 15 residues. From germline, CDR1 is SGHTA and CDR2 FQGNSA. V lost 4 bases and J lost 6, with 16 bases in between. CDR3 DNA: TGTGCCAGCAGCTCAGAAGCTACGTGGGGCAATGAGCAGTTCTTC. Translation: CASSSEATWGNEQFF.

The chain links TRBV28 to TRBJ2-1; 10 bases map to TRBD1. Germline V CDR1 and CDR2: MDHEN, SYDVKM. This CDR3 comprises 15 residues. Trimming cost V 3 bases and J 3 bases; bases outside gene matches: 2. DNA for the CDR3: TGTGCCAGCAGTTTTTGGGACAGGGGCTACAATGAGCAGTTCTTC. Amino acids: CASSFWDRGYNEQFF. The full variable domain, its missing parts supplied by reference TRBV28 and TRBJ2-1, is DVKVTQSSRYLVKRTGEKVFLECVQDMDHENMFWYRQDPGLGLRLIYFSYDVKMKEKGDIPEGYSVSREKKERFSLILESASTNQTSMYLCASSFWDRGYNEQFFGPGTRLTVL.

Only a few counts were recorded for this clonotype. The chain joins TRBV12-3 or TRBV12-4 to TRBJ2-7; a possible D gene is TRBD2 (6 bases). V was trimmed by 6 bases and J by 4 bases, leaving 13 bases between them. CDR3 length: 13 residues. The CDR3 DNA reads TGTGCCAGCAGGCCGACTAGTAGGTACGAGCAGTACTTC. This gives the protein CASRPTSRYEQYF.

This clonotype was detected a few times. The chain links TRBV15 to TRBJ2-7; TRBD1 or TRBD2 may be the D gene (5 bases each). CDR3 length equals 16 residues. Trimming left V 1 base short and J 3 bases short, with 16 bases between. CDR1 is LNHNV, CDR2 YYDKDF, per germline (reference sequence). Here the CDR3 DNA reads TGTGCCACCAGCAGAGCCGCCCTAGCTGGGGGCTACGAGCAGTACTTC. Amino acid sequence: CATSRAALAGGYEQYF.

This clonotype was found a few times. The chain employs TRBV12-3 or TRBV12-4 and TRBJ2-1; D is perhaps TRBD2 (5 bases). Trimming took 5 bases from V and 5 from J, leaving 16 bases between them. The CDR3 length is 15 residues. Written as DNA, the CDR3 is TGTGCCAGCAGTCTCCGAGGGATGGCTAACAATGAGCAGTTCTTC. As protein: CASSLRGMANNEQFF.

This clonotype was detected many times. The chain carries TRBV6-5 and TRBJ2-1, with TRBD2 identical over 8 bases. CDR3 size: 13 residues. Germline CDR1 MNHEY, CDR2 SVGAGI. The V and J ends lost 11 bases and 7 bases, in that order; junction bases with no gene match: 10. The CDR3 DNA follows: TGTGCCGGACGGGGGGGAGGGGGTAATGAGCAGTTCTTC. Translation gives CAGRGGGGNEQFF.

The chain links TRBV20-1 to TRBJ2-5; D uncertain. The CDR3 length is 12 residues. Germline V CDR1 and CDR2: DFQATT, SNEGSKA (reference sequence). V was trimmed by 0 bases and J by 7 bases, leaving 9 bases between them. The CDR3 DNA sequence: TGCAGTGCTAGAGACGTAGTTGGGACCCAGTACTTC. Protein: CSARDVVGTQYF.

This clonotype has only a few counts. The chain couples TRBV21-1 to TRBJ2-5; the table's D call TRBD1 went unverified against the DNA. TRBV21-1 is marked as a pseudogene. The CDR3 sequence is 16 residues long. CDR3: CASSKDRVGGRETQYF. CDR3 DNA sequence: TGTGCCAGCAGCAAAGACAGGGTCGGCGGGCGAGAGACCCAGTACTTC.

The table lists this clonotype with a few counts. This CDR3 reads CSVARGTGYYEQYF. The CDR3 DNA sequence: TGCAGCGTTGCGCGGGGGACAGGGTACTACGAGCAGTACTTC. V gene TRBV29-1 combines with J gene TRBJ2-7; TRBD1 aligns across 9 bases. The CDR3 has 14 amino acids. After removal of 4 bases from V and 3 bases from J, the junction contained 7 bases not matched to a gene. Germline V gene data show CDR1 as SQVTM and CDR2 as ANQGSEA.

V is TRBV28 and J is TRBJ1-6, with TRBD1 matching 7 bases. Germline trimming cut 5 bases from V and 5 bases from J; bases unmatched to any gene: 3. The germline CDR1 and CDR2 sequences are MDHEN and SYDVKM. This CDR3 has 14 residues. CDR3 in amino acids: CASSPTGNNSPLHF. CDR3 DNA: TGTGCCAGCAGTCCGACAGGGAATAATTCACCCCTCCACTTT.

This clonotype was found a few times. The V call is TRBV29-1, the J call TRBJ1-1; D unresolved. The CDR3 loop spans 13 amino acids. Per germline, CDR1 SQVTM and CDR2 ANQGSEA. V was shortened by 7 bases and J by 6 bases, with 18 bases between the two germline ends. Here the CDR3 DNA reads TGCAGCGCCTTTACGGGAGCCCGGGCTGAAGCTTTCTTT. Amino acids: CSAFTGARAEAFF.

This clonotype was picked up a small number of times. CDR3 region: CSVGGGNWGGEQYF. Here the CDR3 DNA reads TGCAGCGTTGGCGGTGGGAACTGGGGAGGCGAGCAGTACTTC. J is TRBJ2-7 and V is TRBV29-1, with a tentative D call TRBD2 (6 bases). The CDR3 contains 14 residues. V lost 4 bases, J lost 6 bases, and 19 bases lay in between. Looked up from germline, CDR1 is SQVTM and CDR2 is ANQGSEA.

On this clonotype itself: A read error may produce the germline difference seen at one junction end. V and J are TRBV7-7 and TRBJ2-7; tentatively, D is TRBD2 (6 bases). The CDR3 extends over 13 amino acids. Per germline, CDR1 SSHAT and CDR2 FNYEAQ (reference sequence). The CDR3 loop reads CASSWGETYEQYF. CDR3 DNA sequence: TGTGCTAGCAGCTGGGGGGAGACCTACGAGCAGTACTTC.

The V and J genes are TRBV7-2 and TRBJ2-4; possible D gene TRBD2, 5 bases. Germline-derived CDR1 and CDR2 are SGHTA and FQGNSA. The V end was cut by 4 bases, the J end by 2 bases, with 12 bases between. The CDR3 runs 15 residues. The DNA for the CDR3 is TGTGCCAGCAGCTCCAAACTAGGGACCAAAAACATTCAGTACTTC. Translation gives CASSSKLGTKNIQYF.

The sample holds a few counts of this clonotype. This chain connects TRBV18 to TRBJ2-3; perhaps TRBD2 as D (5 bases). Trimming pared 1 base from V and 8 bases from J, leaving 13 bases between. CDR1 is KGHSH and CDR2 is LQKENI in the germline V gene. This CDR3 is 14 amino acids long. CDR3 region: CASSPLDSQSTQYF. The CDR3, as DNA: TGTGCCAGCTCACCACTGGACTCCCAGTCTACGCAGTATTTT. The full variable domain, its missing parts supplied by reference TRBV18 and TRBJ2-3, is NAGVMQNPRHLVRRRGQEARLRCSPMKGHSHVYWYRQLPEEGLKFMVYLQKENIIDESGMPKERFSAEFPKEGPSILRIQQVVRGDSAAYFCASSPLDSQSTQYFGPGTRLTVL.